This record covers a single T cell receptor (beta chain). Its specificity is not known. These data belong to a study of T cell clonotyping in hematopoietic cell transplantation. Noted time point: recipient sample about 28 days before transplant, after cytoreduction. CDR1 and CDR2 from the germline V gene are SGHTA and FQGNSA. CDR3 size: 14 residues. Trimming at V came to 5 bases and at J to 1 base, leaving 4 bases not matched to a gene. Sequencing was performed with immunoSEQ multiplex PCR; in TCRdb, only in-frame clones are kept and a portion is missing. The table has tens of thousands of clones, about 92% seen once. Study results and caveats: Recipient TCR diversity dropped after transplant; expanded clonotypes rose from day 30 to 180. CD4 and CD8 repertoire contributions could not be separated without sorting. Higher Inverse Simpson Index values in graft donor and pretransplant recipient predicted broader posttransplant TCR diversity.

The rearrangement uses TRBV7-2 and TRBJ1-1, with TRBD1 matching 7 bases. The origin of this receptor is a man aged 45-65 years with acute myeloid leukemia. Some clones in this sample may be carry-over from other donors' samples. The sequencing here drew on peripheral blood mononuclear cells, taken before stem cell transplant. Written as DNA, the CDR3 is TGTGCCAGCAGCGTCAGACAGGGGAACACTGAAGCTTTCTTT. This translates into CASSVRQGNTEAFF.